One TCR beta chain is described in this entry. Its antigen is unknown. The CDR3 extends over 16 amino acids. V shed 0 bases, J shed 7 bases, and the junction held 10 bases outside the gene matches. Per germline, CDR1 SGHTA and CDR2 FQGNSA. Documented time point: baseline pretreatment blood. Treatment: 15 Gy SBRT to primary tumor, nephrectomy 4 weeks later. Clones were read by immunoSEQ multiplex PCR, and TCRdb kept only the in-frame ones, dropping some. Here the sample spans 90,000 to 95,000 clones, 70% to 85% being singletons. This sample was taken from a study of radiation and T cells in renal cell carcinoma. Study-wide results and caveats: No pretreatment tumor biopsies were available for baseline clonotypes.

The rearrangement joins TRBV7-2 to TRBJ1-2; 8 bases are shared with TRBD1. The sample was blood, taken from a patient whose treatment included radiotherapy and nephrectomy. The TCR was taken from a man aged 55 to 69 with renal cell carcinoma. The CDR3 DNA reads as TGTGCCAGCAGCTTAGCCCGACAGGGGAGGGTGGGTGGCTACACCTTC. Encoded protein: CASSLARQGRVGGYTF.